The next 8 T cell receptor beta chains were all read from a single sample in a study of T cells in narcolepsy. TCRdb keeps only in-frame clones here, not all; method: immunoSEQ multiplex PCR. The sample holds about 35,000 clones, 80% seen once. Sequencing used memory (CD45RA-) CD4+ T cells from blood. The receptor source for this set is a human donor in good health.

This rearrangement joins TRBV6-1 to TRBJ1-6, with D unresolved. CDR3 length: 14 amino acids. Germline V gives CDR1 MNHNS, CDR2 SASEGT. The V end was cut by 6 bases, the J end by 4 bases, with 10 bases between. CDR3 sequence reads: CASSLRSYNSPLHF. In nucleotides, the CDR3 is TGTGCCAGCAGCCTACGGAGTTATAATTCACCCCTCCACTTT.

The chain joins TRBV9 to TRBJ2-7; unclear D gene. The V end lost 2 bases, the J end lost 1 base, and 10 bases lay between the germline ends. The V gene's germline CDR1 is SGDLS and CDR2 YYNGEE. The CDR3 loop spans 14 amino acids. The CDR3 loop reads CASSVRTESYEQYF. The CDR3 nucleotides read TGTGCCAGCAGCGTCAGAACGGAATCCTACGAGCAGTACTTC. The complete variable domain, with remaining parts taken from reference TRBV9 and TRBJ2-7, reads DSGVTQTPKHLITATGQRVTLRCSPRSGDLSVYWYQQSLDQGLQFLIQYYNGEERAKGNILERFSAQQFPDLHSELNLSSLELGDSALYFCASSVRTESYEQYFGPGTRLTVT.

The V call is TRBV30, the J call TRBJ2-1, with D unclear. This CDR3 has 15 amino acids. In germline, CDR1 is GTSNPN, CDR2 SVGIG (reference sequence). V lost 7 bases, J lost 0 bases, and 16 bases lay in between. In nucleotides, the CDR3 is TGTGCCTTTCGAGCCGGAACGAGCTCCTACAATGAGCAGTTCTTC. Its protein product is CAFRAGTSSYNEQFF. The variable domain in full, completed from reference TRBV30 and TRBJ2-1, reads SQTIHQWPATLVQPVGSPLSLECTVEGTSNPNLYWYRQAAGRGLQLLFYSVGIGQISSEVPQNLSASRPQDRQFILSSKKLLLSDSGFYLCAFRAGTSSYNEQFFGPGTRLTVL.

This clone turned up a few times. The chain uses TRBV18 and TRBJ2-5; TRBD1 matches at 9 bases. With V trimmed by 5 bases and J by 3 bases, 4 bases remained unmatched. This CDR3 is built from 14 residues. The germline CDR1 and CDR2 sequences are KGHSH and LQKENI. The CDR3 DNA follows: TGTGCCAGCTCATCGACAGGGGGTAAAGAGACCCAGTACTTC. Translating gives CASSSTGGKETQYF.

This sequence joins TRBV30 and TRBJ2-3; the D gene is possibly TRBD2 (5 bases). The CDR3 contains 11 residues. Trimming took off 5 bases at V and 12 bases at J, with 15 bases between the two ends. CDR1 and CDR2 from the germline V gene are GTSNPN and SVGIG (reference sequence). Written as DNA, the CDR3 is TGTGCCTGGGAGGAGAGGGCCCGCCAGTATTTT. Translated: CAWEERARQYF.

The V gene is TRBV28, the J gene TRBJ2-2; a weak D match, TRBD1 (6 bases). Trimming left V 4 bases short and J 1 base short, with 16 bases between. Looked up from germline, CDR1 is MDHEN and CDR2 is SYDVKM. CDR3 length equals 17 residues. The chain's CDR3 is CASSWTAGARNTGELFF. CDR3 nucleotides: TGTGCCAGCAGTTGGACCGCAGGGGCCCGGAACACCGGGGAGCTGTTTTTT.

The V and J genes are TRBV7-2 and TRBJ2-1, with no clear D. Germline CDR1 is SGHTA and CDR2 is FQGNSA. Between the trimmed V and J ends, which lost 1 base and 7 bases, there was a span of 14 bases. CDR3 size: 15 residues. Here the CDR3 reads CASSLEANLRNEQFF. CDR3 DNA sequence: TGTGCCAGCAGCTTAGAGGCGAACTTAAGGAATGAGCAGTTCTTC. Variable domain in full (rest from reference TRBV7-2 and TRBJ2-1): GAGVSQSPSNKVTEKGKDVELRCDPISGHTALYWYRQSLGQGLEFLIYFQGNSAPDKSGLPSDRFSAERTGGSVSTLTIQRTQQEDSAVYLCASSLEANLRNEQFFGPGTRLTVL.

The genes are TRBV23-1 and TRBJ1-5, with D uncertain. TRBV23-1 is an ORF, with its function uncertain. Between the trimmed V and J ends, which lost 6 bases and 10 bases, there was a span of 10 bases. This CDR3 is built from 11 residues. The CDR3: CASSLSGPQHF. The CDR3 DNA sequence: TGCGCCAGCAGCCTCTCGGGACCCCAGCATTTT.